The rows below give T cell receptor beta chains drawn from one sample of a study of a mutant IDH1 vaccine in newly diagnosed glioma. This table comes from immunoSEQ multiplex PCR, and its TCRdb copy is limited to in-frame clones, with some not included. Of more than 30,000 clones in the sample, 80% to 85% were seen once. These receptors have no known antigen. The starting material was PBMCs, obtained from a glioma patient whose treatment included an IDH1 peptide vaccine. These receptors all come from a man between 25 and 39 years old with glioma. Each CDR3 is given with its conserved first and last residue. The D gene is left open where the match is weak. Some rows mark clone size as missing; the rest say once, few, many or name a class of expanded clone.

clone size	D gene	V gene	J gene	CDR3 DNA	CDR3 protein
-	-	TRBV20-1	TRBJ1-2	TGCAGTGTTATTAACTATGGCTACACCTTC	CSVINYGYTF
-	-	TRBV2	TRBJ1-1	TGTGCCAGCAGTGAATGGTCGAACACTGAAGCTTTCTTT	CASSEWSNTEAFF
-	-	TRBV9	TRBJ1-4	TGTGCCAGCAGCGAGGGTTGGACGAATGAAAAACTGTTTTTT	CASSEGWTNEKLFF
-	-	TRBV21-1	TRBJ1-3	TGTGCCAGCAGCAAACGGATTACCAGACCTGGAAACACCATATATTTT	CASSKRITRPGNTIYF
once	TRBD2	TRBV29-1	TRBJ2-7	TGCAGCGTTGAAGAGGCTAGCGGCAGTGCCTACGAGCAGTACTTC	CSVEEASGSAYEQYF
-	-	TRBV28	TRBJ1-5	TGTGCCAGCAGTCTAACAGGAATTAGCAATCAGCCCCAGCATTTT	CASSLTGISNQPQHF
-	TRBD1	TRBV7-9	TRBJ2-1	TGTGCCAGCAGCACGACAGGGGGCACCTCCTACAATGAGCAGTTCTTC	CASSTTGGTSYNEQFF
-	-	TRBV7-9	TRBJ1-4	TGTGCCAGCAGCTCCGCCCCGCCCGGGAGGGGAAATGAAAAACTGTTTTTT	CASSSAPPGRGNEKLFF
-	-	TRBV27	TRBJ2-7	TGTGCCAGCACCACAGCTAGGCAGTACTTC	CASTTARQYF
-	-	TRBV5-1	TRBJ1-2	TGCGCCAGCAGCTTACAGGGTTCTGGCTATGGCTACACCTTC	CASSLQGSGYGYTF
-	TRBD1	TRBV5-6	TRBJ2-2	TGTGCCAGCAGCTTTCTCGGACAGGGGTGGGCCGGGGAGCTGTTTTTT	CASSFLGQGWAGELFF
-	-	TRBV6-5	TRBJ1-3	TGTGCCAGCAGTGGGGGGTTGTCTGGAAACACCATATATTTT	CASSGGLSGNTIYF
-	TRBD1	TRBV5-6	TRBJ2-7	TGTGCCAGCAGCCTCCAGGGGGAACTGCCCTACGAGCAGTACTTC	CASSLQGELPYEQYF
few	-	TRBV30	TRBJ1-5	TGTGCCTGGAGTTACAGCCTTTATAGCAATCAGCCCCAGCATTTT	CAWSYSLYSNQPQHF
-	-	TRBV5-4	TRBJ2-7	TGTGCCAGCAGCTTGCAGGGAGTCTACGAGCAGTACTTC	CASSLQGVYEQYF
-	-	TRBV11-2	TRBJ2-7	TGTGCCAGCAGCTTAGGGGTTTCTTACTACGAGCAGTACTTC	CASSLGVSYYEQYF
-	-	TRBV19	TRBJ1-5	TGTGCCAGTAGTTCCATGATCAATCAGCCCCAGCATTTT	CASSSMINQPQHF
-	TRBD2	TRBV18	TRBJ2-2	TGTGCCAGCTCACCAGGGGGACTAGCGAACACCGGGGAGCTGTTTTTT	CASSPGGLANTGELFF
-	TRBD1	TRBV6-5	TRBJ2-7	TGTGCCAGCAGTCCAACCGGGACAGGGGGCGAACAGTACTTC	CASSPTGTGGEQYF
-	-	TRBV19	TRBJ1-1	TGTGCCAGTATGAATATGGGTATCACTGAAGCTTTCTTT	CASMNMGITEAFF
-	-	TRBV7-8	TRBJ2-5	TGTGCCAGCAGCTTAATTGGGGGGCGGGAAGGGGAGACCCAGTACTTC	CASSLIGGREGETQYF
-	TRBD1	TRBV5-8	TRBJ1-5	TGTGCCAGCAGCTCGGGAGCGACCCGGGACAGGGGGCATCAGCCCCAGCATTTT	CASSSGATRDRGHQPQHF
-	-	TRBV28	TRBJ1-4	TGTGCCAGTAGCCCCTTAGGGGGGGATGAAAAACTGTTTTTT	CASSPLGGDEKLFF
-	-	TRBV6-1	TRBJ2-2	TGTGCCAGCAGTGATGAGGGAACCGGGGAGCTGTTTTTT	CASSDEGTGELFF
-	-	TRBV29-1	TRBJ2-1	TGCAGCGTTGAACGGGGCGGACCCGACGATGAGCAGTTCTTC	CSVERGGPDDEQFF
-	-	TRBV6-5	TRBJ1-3	TGTGCCAGCAGTTACTCAATTGCCAACTCTGGAAACACCATATATTTT	CASSYSIANSGNTIYF
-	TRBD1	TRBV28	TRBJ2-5	TGTGCCAGCAGTGCGACAGGGCAGGAGACCCAGTACTTC	CASSATGQETQYF
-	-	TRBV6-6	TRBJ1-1	TGTGCCAGCAGTTATTCAGTAAACACTGAAGCTTTCTTT	CASSYSVNTEAFF
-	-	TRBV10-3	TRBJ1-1	TGTGCCATCAGTGAGTCGAGGGGACCCAACACTGAAGCTTTCTTT	CAISESRGPNTEAFF
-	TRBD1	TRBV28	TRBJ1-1	TGTGCCAGCAGTCGCATGGACAGGCCCCAACAAGCTTTCTTT	CASSRMDRPQQAFF
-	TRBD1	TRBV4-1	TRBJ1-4	TGCGCCAGCAGGGGGACAGTCTCAACTAATGAAAAACTGTTTTTT	CASRGTVSTNEKLFF
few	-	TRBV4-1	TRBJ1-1	TGCGCCAGCAGCCGCCAGGGAGACACTGAAGCTTTCTTT	CASSRQGDTEAFF
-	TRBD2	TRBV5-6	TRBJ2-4	TGTGCCAGCAGCTTGGTCGGAGGGAGGGACATTCAGTACTTC	CASSLVGGRDIQYF
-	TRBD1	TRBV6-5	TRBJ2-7	TGTGCCAGCAGTCGACAGGGCGCTTTGATCGAGCAGTACTTC	CASSRQGALIEQYF
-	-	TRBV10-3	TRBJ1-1	TGTGCCATCAGTGGGTCCCAGGGGAACACTGAAGCTTTCTTT	CAISGSQGNTEAFF
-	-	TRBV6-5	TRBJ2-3	TGTGCCAGCAGTTACCGAGTGGGGGAAAGCACAGATACGCAGTATTTT	CASSYRVGESTDTQYF
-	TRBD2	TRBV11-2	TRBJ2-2	TGTGCCAGCAGCTTAGCGGGAGGCAGGAACACCGGGGAGCTGTTTTTT	CASSLAGGRNTGELFF
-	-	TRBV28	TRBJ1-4	TGTGCCAGCAGCCAAACAGAAAGGGGTAATGAAAAACTGTTTTTT	CASSQTERGNEKLFF
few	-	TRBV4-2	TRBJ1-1	TGTGCCAGCAGCCAAGCCGGTGGGGTTGTCACTGAAGCTTTCTTT	CASSQAGGVVTEAFF
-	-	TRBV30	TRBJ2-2	TGTGCCTGGAATACAGGCGAAGGCACCGGGGAGCTGTTTTTT	CAWNTGEGTGELFF
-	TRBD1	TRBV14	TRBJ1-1	TGTGCCAGCAGCCCGACAGGGGTACGTCCTGTGAACACTGAAGCTTTCTTT	CASSPTGVRPVNTEAFF
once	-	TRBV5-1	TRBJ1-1	TGCGCCAGCAGCAGGGCGGGAAGAGGGGGGTCCACTGAAGCTTTCTTT	CASSRAGRGGSTEAFF
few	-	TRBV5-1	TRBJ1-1	TGCGCCAGCAGCTTGCTTCCGGGGAACACTGAAGCTTTCTTT	CASSLLPGNTEAFF
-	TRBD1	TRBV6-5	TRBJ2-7	TGTGCCAGCAGTAGGACAGGGGCCGTCTACGAGCAGTACTTC	CASSRTGAVYEQYF
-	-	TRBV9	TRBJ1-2	TGTGCCAGCAGCGTAGCCGGTAGGGGGGAAACGTATGGCTACACCTTC	CASSVAGRGETYGYTF
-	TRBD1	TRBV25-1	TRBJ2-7	TGTGCCAGCAACCGGGACAGCTACGAGCAGTACTTC	CASNRDSYEQYF
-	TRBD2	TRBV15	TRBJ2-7	TGTGCCACCAGCAGAGAGGGACTAGCGGGTTACGAGCAGTACTTC	CATSREGLAGYEQYF
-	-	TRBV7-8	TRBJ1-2	TGTGCCAGCAGCTTAGAAGGTCCGGAACCGGATGGCTACACCTTC	CASSLEGPEPDGYTF
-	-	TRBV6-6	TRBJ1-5	TGTGCCAGCAGTTACTTTAGCAATCAGCCCCAGCATTTT	CASSYFSNQPQHF
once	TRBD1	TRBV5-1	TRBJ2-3	TGCGCCAGCAGCTTGGCCGGGACAGGGTCAGATACGCAGTATTTT	CASSLAGTGSDTQYF
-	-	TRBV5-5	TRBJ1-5	TGTGCCAGCAGCTTGGACAGGGCTCAGCCCCAGCATTTT	CASSLDRAQPQHF
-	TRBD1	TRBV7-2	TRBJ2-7	TGTGCCAGCAGCTTAGTTTGGGCAGGGGGCATCTCCTACGAGCAGTACTTC	CASSLVWAGGISYEQYF
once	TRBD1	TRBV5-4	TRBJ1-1	TGTGCCAGCAGCTTGGGAGGGGGCGGACAGTTGAACACTGAAGCTTTCTTT	CASSLGGGGQLNTEAFF
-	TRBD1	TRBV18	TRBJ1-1	TGTGCCAGCTCACCGAAACAGGGGACTGAAGCTTTCTTT	CASSPKQGTEAFF
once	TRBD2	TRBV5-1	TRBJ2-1	TGCGCCAGCAGCGAGGGACTAGGGTCCTACAATGAGCAGTTCTTC	CASSEGLGSYNEQFF
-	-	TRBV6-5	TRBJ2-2	TGTGCCAGCAGCCCTGACCCCAACCGGGCCGGGGAGCTGTTTTTT	CASSPDPNRAGELFF
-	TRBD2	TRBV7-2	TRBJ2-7	TGTGCCAGCAGCCCTAGCGGGGTCCGCTACGAGCAGTACTTC	CASSPSGVRYEQYF
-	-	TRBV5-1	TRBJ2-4	TGCGCCAGCAGCTTAGGGACTGTAGCCAAAAACATTCAGTACTTC	CASSLGTVAKNIQYF
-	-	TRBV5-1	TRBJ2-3	TGCGCCAGCCGCACGGCAGGTGATACGCAGTATTTT	CASRTAGDTQYF